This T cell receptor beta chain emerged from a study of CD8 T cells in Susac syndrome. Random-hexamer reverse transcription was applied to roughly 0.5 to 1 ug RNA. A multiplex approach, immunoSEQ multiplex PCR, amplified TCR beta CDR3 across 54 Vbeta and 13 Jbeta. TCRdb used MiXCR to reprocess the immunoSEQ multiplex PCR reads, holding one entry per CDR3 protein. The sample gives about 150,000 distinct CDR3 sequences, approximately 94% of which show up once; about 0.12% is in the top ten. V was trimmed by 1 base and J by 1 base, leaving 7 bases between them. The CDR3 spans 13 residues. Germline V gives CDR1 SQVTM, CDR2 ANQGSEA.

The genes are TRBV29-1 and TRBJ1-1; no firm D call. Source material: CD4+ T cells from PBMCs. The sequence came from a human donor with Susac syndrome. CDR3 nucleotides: TGCAGCGTTGAAGTCTCAGAGAACACTGAAGCTTTCTTT. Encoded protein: CSVEVSENTEAFF.